This T cell receptor (beta chain) was obtained from a study of T cells in Graves' hyperthyroidism and ophthalmopathy. General study findings and limits: Peripheral blood also featured most of the thyroid clonotypes expanded above 0.001. The model forecast ophthalmopathy, anticipating it by a median around 6.5 months before onset.

This clonotype occurred many times. Its cognate antigen is unknown. TCR beta CDR3 regions were amplified from RNA. The TCR CDR3 was amplified in a first-round RT-PCR using the HTBI primer set. TCRdb recomputed calls from the multiplex PCR reads with MiXCR, one row per CDR3 protein. Of approximately 610,000 distinct CDR3 sequences listed, under 15% are singletons. The V and J ends lost 6 bases and 4 bases, in that order; junction bases with no gene match: 5. From germline, CDR1 is MNHNS and CDR2 SASEGT. The CDR3 is 14 amino acids. This clonotype originated in a woman aged 40 to 55 with Graves' ophthalmopathy. The genes are TRBV6-1 and TRBJ1-2; 10 bases line up with TRBD1. Sequenced sample: blood. CDR3 nucleotides: TGTGCCAGCAGCACGGACAGGGGGTCCTATGGCTACACCTTC. This gives the protein CASSTDRGSYGYTF.